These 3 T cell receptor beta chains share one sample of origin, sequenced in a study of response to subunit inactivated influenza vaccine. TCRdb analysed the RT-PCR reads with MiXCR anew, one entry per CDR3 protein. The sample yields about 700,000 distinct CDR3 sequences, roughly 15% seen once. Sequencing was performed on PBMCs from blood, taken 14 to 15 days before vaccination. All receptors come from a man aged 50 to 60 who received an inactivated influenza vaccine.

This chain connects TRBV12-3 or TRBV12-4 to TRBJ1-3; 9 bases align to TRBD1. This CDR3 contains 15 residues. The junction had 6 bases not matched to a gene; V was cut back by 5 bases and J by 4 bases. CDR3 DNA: TGTGCCAGCAGTCGACAGGGGGTAGGAGGAAACACCATATATTTT. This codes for CASSRQGVGGNTIYF.

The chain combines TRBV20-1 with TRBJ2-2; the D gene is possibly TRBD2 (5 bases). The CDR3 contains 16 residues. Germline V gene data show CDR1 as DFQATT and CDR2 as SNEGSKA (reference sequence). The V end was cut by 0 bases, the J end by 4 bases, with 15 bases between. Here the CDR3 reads CSARDVRAGLTGELFF. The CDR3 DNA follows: TGCAGTGCTAGAGATGTTAGGGCAGGACTCACCGGGGAGCTGTTTTTT.

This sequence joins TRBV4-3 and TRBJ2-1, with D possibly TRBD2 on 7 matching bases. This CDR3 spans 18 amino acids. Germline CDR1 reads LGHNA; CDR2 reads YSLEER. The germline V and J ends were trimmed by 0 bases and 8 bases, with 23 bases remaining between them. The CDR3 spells CASSQDIGGGAKGDEQFF. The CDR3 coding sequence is TGCGCCAGCAGCCAAGATATAGGGGGGGGGGCCAAAGGCGATGAGCAGTTCTTC.